This note documents a single TCR beta chain sequence. Its specificity is unknown. Primers for the PCR totalled 60 Vbeta and 13 Jbeta. Repertoires were generated with immunoSEQ multiplex PCR, while TCRdb's copy carries only in-frame clones and drops some. The repertoire includes fewer than 350,000 clones, approximately 90% of them detected once, and about 2% sits in the top ten. This sample is part of a study of cytomegalovirus exposure and HLA in healthy donors. Study-level findings and limits: Accounts indicate the classifier identified cytomegalovirus status with strong specificity and sensitivity. In a later analysis, compared with equally common non-associated chains, HLA-associated beta chains were more expanded.

At sampling all donors were nominally healthy, likely with unrecorded immune exposures. The CDR3 sequence is 13 residues long. Germline-derived CDR1 and CDR2 are SGHAT and FQNNGV. The ends were cut back, 0 bases at V and 7 bases at J, with 7 bases in the middle. The sequence was obtained from a woman between 18 and 30 years old in good health and CMV-seronegative. The chain carries TRBV11-2 and TRBJ2-4, with a tentative D call TRBD1 (5 bases). Material: PBMCs. CDR3 in amino acids: CASSLEPGNIQYF. The CDR3 DNA follows: TGTGCCAGCAGCTTAGAGCCAGGGAACATTCAGTACTTC.